The rows below give T cell receptor beta chains drawn from one sample of a study of metastatic and nonmetastatic thyroid tumors. MiXCR was used by TCRdb to re-call the PCR reads. The sample lists 25,000 to 35,000 clones, roughly 4.2% occurring once. Source material: blood. These receptors were taken from a female donor with papillary thyroid cancer or a benign thyroid nodule (not recorded which). Some clones in this sample may be carry-over from other donors' samples. Both conserved end residues are part of each CDR3. D genes are given only for firm matches. The size field is filled for only some rows; it gives once, few, many or a size class.

d_call	clone_size	v_call	j_call	cdr3_aa	cdr3_nt
NA	medium-sized	TRBV27	TRBJ2-7	CATRGEQYF	TGTGCCACCCGGGGCGAGCAGTACTTC
NA	many	TRBV28	TRBJ2-4	CASSSRLGSLPSIQYF	TGTGCCAGCAGTTCGCGTCTAGGGAGCCTCCCCAGCATTCAGTACTTC
TRBD1	few	TRBV6-5	TRBJ1-2	CASSYAGTDDYTF	TGTGCCAGCAGTTACGCCGGGACAGACGACTACACCTTC
NA	few	TRBV6-1	TRBJ1-1	CASSESGSVNTEAFF	TGTGCCAGCAGTGAATCCGGCAGTGTGAACACTGAAGCTTTCTTT
TRBD2	many	TRBV20-1	TRBJ2-2	CSARARSRREDSGELFF	TGCAGTGCTAGAGCGCGTTCGCGGCGGGAGGACAGCGGGGAGCTGTTTTTT
NA	many	TRBV20-1	TRBJ1-1	CSASTYRTFVNTEAFF	TGCAGTGCTAGCACATACAGGACTTTCGTGAACACTGAAGCTTTCTTT
TRBD1	NA	TRBV6-2/TRBV6-3	TRBJ2-3	CASSLRDRVYVDTQYF	TGTGCCAGCAGCCTCAGGGACAGGGTGTATGTAGATACGCAGTATTTT
TRBD1	many	TRBV2	TRBJ1-1	CASISGGTEAFF	TGTGCCAGCATTTCAGGGGGCACTGAAGCTTTCTTT
NA	few	TRBV14	TRBJ2-6	CASKRCTLCSGANVLTF	TGTGCCAGCAAACGGTGCACCCTATGCTCTGGGGCCAACGTCCTGACTTTC
NA	many	TRBV10-3	TRBJ1-2	CAITAQGLYGYTF	TGTGCCATCACGGCACAGGGACTCTATGGCTACACCTTC
NA	NA	TRBV28	TRBJ2-7	CASSSFSYEQYF	TGTGCCAGCAGTTCCTTCTCCTACGAGCAGTACTTC
TRBD1	medium-sized	TRBV28	TRBJ1-2	CASSLQSGGGYYGYTF	TGTGCCAGCAGTTTACAATCAGGGGGGGGGTACTATGGCTACACCTTC
TRBD1	few	TRBV5-1	TRBJ2-5	CASEIGDRGRGETQYF	TGCGCCAGCGAAATCGGGGACAGGGGGCGAGGAGAGACCCAGTACTTC
TRBD2	many	TRBV11-2	TRBJ2-7	CASSLGLAVISYEQYF	TGTGCCAGCAGCTTAGGACTAGCGGTTATTTCCTACGAGCAGTACTTC
NA	medium-sized	TRBV12-3/TRBV12-4	TRBJ2-5	CASSFSRGETQYF	TGTGCCAGCAGTTTTAGCCGAGGGGAGACCCAGTACTTC
NA	many	TRBV7-2	TRBJ2-5	CASSYRQRHQETQYF	TGTGCCAGCAGCTACCGACAGAGGCACCAAGAGACCCAGTACTTC
NA	few	TRBV12-3/TRBV12-4	TRBJ1-2	CASGERFLGYTF	TGTGCCAGCGGAGAACGGTTCTTGGGCTACACCTTC
NA	few	TRBV28	TRBJ1-5	CASSLARVNQPQHF	TGTGCCAGCAGTTTAGCCAGGGTGAATCAGCCCCAGCATTTT
NA	few	TRBV11-3	TRBJ2-7	CASSLDGGTYEQYF	TGTGCCAGCAGCTTAGATGGCGGTACCTACGAGCAGTACTTC
TRBD2	few	TRBV7-2	TRBJ2-7	CASSFLGLAGEVYF	TGTGCCAGCAGCTTTCTGGGACTAGCGGGAGAAGTGTACTTC
TRBD2	few	TRBV2	TRBJ2-1	CASSELAGDNEQFF	TGTGCCAGCAGTGAACTAGCGGGAGACAATGAGCAGTTCTTC
TRBD1	many	TRBV6-1	TRBJ1-3	CASSEASQGDTIYF	TGTGCCAGCAGTGAAGCGAGCCAGGGGGACACCATATATTTT
TRBD2	many	TRBV10-3	TRBJ2-3	CAISGGTSGSSSTDTQYF	TGTGCCATCAGTGGCGGGACTAGCGGGAGCTCTAGCACAGATACGCAGTATTTT
TRBD2	medium-sized	TRBV6-2/TRBV6-3	TRBJ2-7	CASRDDAGAPGYEQYF	TGTGCCAGCAGGGACGATGCGGGAGCCCCGGGCTACGAGCAGTACTTC
TRBD2	many	TRBV11-3	TRBJ2-1	CASSPQLAGGDNEQFF	TGTGCCAGCAGCCCCCAACTAGCGGGAGGGGACAATGAGCAGTTCTTC
TRBD1	NA	TRBV7-9	TRBJ2-2	CASIEGALNTGELFF	TGTGCCAGCATCGAGGGGGCACTAAACACCGGGGAGCTGTTTTTT
NA	NA	TRBV12-3/TRBV12-4	TRBJ2-2	CASSLALRGAGELFF	TGTGCCAGCAGTTTAGCGCTAAGGGGGGCCGGGGAGCTGTTTTTT
NA	NA	TRBV5-4	TRBJ1-1	CASSSGRRTFF	TGTGCCAGCAGCTCGGGGCGTAGAACTTTCTTT
TRBD1	NA	TRBV3-1	TRBJ1-1	CASSLPDRATEAFF	TGTGCCAGCAGCCTACCAGACAGGGCCACTGAAGCTTTCTTT
TRBD2	many	TRBV5-1	TRBJ2-3	CASSLSTAGGRGHSYTQYF	TGCGCCAGCAGCTTGTCCACAGCGGGAGGCCGGGGGCATAGTTATACGCAGTATTTT
TRBD1	NA	TRBV30	TRBJ2-5	CAWRTGGARETQYF	TGTGCCTGGAGGACAGGGGGCGCGAGGGAGACCCAGTACTTC
TRBD2	few	TRBV5-1	TRBJ2-7	CASSPLAGDHYEQYF	TGCGCCAGCAGCCCTCTAGCGGGGGATCACTACGAGCAGTACTTC